Listed below are T cell receptor beta chains from one sample, sequenced in a study of blood T cell repertoires in COVID-19. Some clones are missing from TCRdb's copy, which holds only in-frame ones; the method was immunoSEQ multiplex PCR. In the table there are approximately 170,000 clones, 70% to 90% of which are singletons. Input material: peripheral blood. These receptors all come from a woman aged 55-70 years with COVID-19, enrolled during active disease. CDR3s include the opening cysteine and the closing phenylalanine or tryptophan. A D gene is named only where the DNA matches it firmly. Part of the rows lack a size; the others show once, few, many or a class for expanded clones.

len	abundance	d_gene	v_gene	j_gene	CDR3aa	CDR3nt
13	once	NA	TRBV29-1	TRBJ1-6	CSVQGSGDSPLHF	TGCAGCGTACAGGGCTCTGGGGATTCACCCCTCCACTTT
13	few	TRBD1	TRBV2	TRBJ2-7	CARRTGGSYEQYF	TGTGCCAGAAGGACAGGGGGATCCTACGAGCAGTACTTC
17	NA	NA	TRBV11-3	TRBJ2-2	CASSSGGGSGTTGELFF	TGTGCCAGCAGCTCAGGGGGAGGTAGCGGGACCACCGGGGAGCTGTTTTTT
14	once	TRBD1	TRBV2	TRBJ1-3	CASGGTVSGNTIYF	TGTGCCAGCGGGGGGACAGTCTCTGGAAACACCATATATTTT
14	NA	NA	TRBV7-8	TRBJ1-2	CASSLRSTNYGYTF	TGTGCCAGCAGCTTACGCAGTACTAACTATGGCTACACCTTC
13	NA	NA	TRBV27	TRBJ1-2	CASSWGGSYGYTF	TGTGCCAGCAGTTGGGGTGGGAGCTATGGCTACACCTTC
16	NA	NA	TRBV6-5	TRBJ1-2	CASSYSNPGDDYGYTF	TGTGCCAGCAGTTACTCGAACCCAGGTGATGACTATGGCTACACCTTC
21	NA	TRBD1	TRBV9	TRBJ2-2	CASSAPPRTGGFGLNTGELFF	TGTGCCAGCAGCGCCCCCCCACGGACAGGGGGATTTGGTCTTAACACCGGGGAGCTGTTTTTT
13	NA	NA	TRBV7-2	TRBJ2-7	CASSLAGRNEQYF	TGTGCCAGCAGCTTAGCAGGCAGGAACGAGCAGTACTTC
15	NA	NA	TRBV5-6	TRBJ1-2	CASSLAGGQPYGYTF	TGTGCCAGCAGCTTGGCAGGCGGACAGCCCTATGGCTACACCTTC
17	NA	NA	TRBV18	TRBJ1-3	CASSPRAGQSSGNTIYF	TGTGCCAGCTCACCACGGGCAGGTCAGAGCTCTGGAAACACCATATATTTT
13	NA	NA	TRBV24-1	TRBJ2-7	CATSDTSSYEQYF	TGTGCCACCAGTGATACTTCCTCCTACGAGCAGTACTTC
13	few	NA	TRBV29-1	TRBJ1-2	CSVSERQYYGYTF	TGCAGCGTCTCAGAGAGGCAGTACTATGGCTACACCTTC
14	NA	TRBD2	TRBV2	TRBJ2-3	CASSGLAGTDTQYF	TGTGCCAGCAGCGGACTAGCGGGCACAGATACGCAGTATTTT
13	NA	NA	TRBV11-3	TRBJ1-2	CASSRSGTSGYTF	TGTGCCAGCAGCAGGTCCGGGACATCGGGCTACACCTTC
15	NA	NA	TRBV3-1/TRBV3-2	TRBJ2-7	CAGSQEQSSFYEQYF	TGTGCCGGCAGCCAAGAACAGTCCAGCTTCTACGAGCAGTACTTC
13	NA	NA	TRBV5-1	TRBJ2-7	CASSLSQDYEQYF	TGCGCCAGCAGCTTGAGTCAGGACTACGAGCAGTACTTC
14	NA	TRBD2	TRBV7-2	TRBJ2-7	CASSSGLAGYEQYF	TGTGCCAGCAGCTCCGGACTAGCTGGCTACGAGCAGTACTTC
15	NA	TRBD2	TRBV5-1	TRBJ2-1	CASSLGEGSYNEQFF	TGCGCCAGCAGCTTGGGGGAGGGGTCCTACAATGAGCAGTTCTTC
16	NA	TRBD2	TRBV28	TRBJ2-7	CASRRLAGSRFGEQYF	TGTGCCAGCAGGCGACTAGCGGGAAGTCGTTTTGGCGAGCAGTACTTC
16	NA	TRBD1	TRBV24-1	TRBJ2-1	CATSDRDSQSYNEQFF	TGTGCCACCAGTGATCGGGACAGTCAATCCTACAATGAGCAGTTCTTC
12	NA	TRBD1	TRBV5-1	TRBJ2-3	CASSSTGGTQYF	TGCGCCAGCAGCAGCACAGGGGGGACGCAGTATTTT
14	once	NA	TRBV7-2	TRBJ2-7	CASSLRGTPYEQYF	TGTGCCAGCAGCTTACGAGGGACACCCTACGAGCAGTACTTC
15	few	TRBD1	TRBV11-3	TRBJ2-3	CASSPRQGATDTQYF	TGTGCCAGCAGCCCCCGACAGGGGGCCACAGATACGCAGTATTTT
17	NA	TRBD1	TRBV19	TRBJ1-4	CASSKYRGEATNEKLFF	TGTGCCAGTAGTAAATACAGGGGTGAAGCAACTAATGAAAAACTGTTTTTT
16	NA	TRBD1	TRBV6-5	TRBJ2-7	CASSYGRDRGNHEQYF	TGTGCCAGCAGTTACGGCCGGGACAGGGGGAACCACGAGCAGTACTTC
12	NA	TRBD1	TRBV29-1	TRBJ2-7	CSVERQGREQYF	TGCAGCGTCGAGAGACAGGGGAGGGAGCAGTACTTC
14	NA	NA	TRBV5-6	TRBJ1-2	CASSLQSQGAGYTF	TGTGCCAGCAGCTTACAATCACAGGGAGCTGGCTACACCTTC
14	NA	TRBD1	TRBV7-2	TRBJ1-5	CASSWRTGQGPQHF	TGTGCCAGCAGCTGGCGGACAGGCCAGGGGCCCCAGCATTTT
15	NA	TRBD1	TRBV9	TRBJ1-1	CASSVTGQGWTEAFF	TGTGCCAGCAGCGTAACCGGACAGGGATGGACTGAAGCTTTCTTT
16	NA	TRBD2	TRBV5-1	TRBJ2-2	CASSPLAGTNTGELFF	TGCGCCAGCAGCCCCCTAGCGGGGACGAACACCGGGGAGCTGTTTTTT
16	NA	TRBD1	TRBV18	TRBJ2-5	CASSPGTGRGSETQYF	TGTGCCAGCTCACCAGGGACAGGGAGAGGCTCAGAGACCCAGTACTTC
14	NA	TRBD2	TRBV12-5	TRBJ2-1	CASGLAGAYNEQFF	TGTGCTAGTGGTTTAGCGGGAGCCTACAATGAGCAGTTCTTC
12	NA	NA	TRBV20-1	TRBJ2-7	CSASFLAPEQYF	TGCAGTGCTAGTTTTTTGGCCCCCGAGCAGTACTTC
15	NA	TRBD1	TRBV6-5	TRBJ2-7	CASSTGQGSFHEQYF	TGTGCCAGCAGCACGGGACAGGGTAGTTTCCACGAGCAGTACTTC
17	NA	TRBD2	TRBV24-1	TRBJ2-1	CATSRTLGLAGDNEQFF	TGTGCCACCAGTCGAACCCTGGGACTAGCGGGGGACAATGAGCAGTTCTTC
14	few	TRBD1	TRBV6-5	TRBJ2-3	CASSHRTGPDTQYF	TGTGCCAGCAGTCATCGGACAGGCCCAGATACGCAGTATTTT
13	NA	NA	TRBV2	TRBJ1-4	CASTAQFREKLFF	TGTGCCAGCACTGCACAGTTTCGTGAAAAACTGTTTTTT
11	NA	NA	TRBV6-2/TRBV6-3	TRBJ2-7	CASSEGVKQYF	TGTGCCAGCAGTGAGGGTGTCAAGCAGTACTTC
15	NA	NA	TRBV7-9	TRBJ2-7	CASSGLGGATYEQYF	TGTGCCAGCAGCGGATTAGGGGGGGCAACCTACGAGCAGTACTTC
16	NA	NA	TRBV9	TRBJ1-3	CASSVVSRSSGNTIYF	TGTGCCAGCAGCGTAGTCTCCAGAAGCTCTGGAAACACCATATATTTT